Listed below are T cell receptor beta chains from one sample, sequenced in a study of T cells after posttransplantation cyclophosphamide. TCRdb's copy holds only in-frame clones and misses some; the assay was immunoSEQ multiplex PCR. The sample has fewer than 35,000 clones, none seen only once; the top ten hold more than 4.5%. The source material was PBMCs. The receptors shown here come from a woman in her 30s in good health and a related stem cell transplant donor. CDR3s include the opening cysteine and the closing phenylalanine or tryptophan. The D gene is left open where the match is weak. Only part of the rows carry a size: once, few, many, or a class if the clone is expanded.

j_call | clone_size | v_call | d_call | cdr3_aa | cdr3_nt
TRBJ1-1 | many | TRBV30 | . | CAWTRMGANREAFF | TGTGCCTGGACCAGAATGGGGGCAAATCGTGAAGCTTTCTTT
TRBJ1-4 | many | TRBV7-9 | TRBD1 | CASSLATRDSVF | TGTGCCAGCAGCTTAGCGACCCGGGACAGCGTTTTT
TRBJ2-7 | many | TRBV6-5 | . | CASSYSRGLGEQYF | TGTGCCAGCAGTTACTCGCGGGGGCTGGGTGAGCAGTACTTC
TRBJ2-3 | . | TRBV24-1 | . | CATSPRGSLTDTQYF | TGTGCCACCAGCCCCCGGGGAAGCCTCACAGATACGCAGTATTTT
TRBJ1-6 | many | TRBV7-2 | . | CASSLVPQGDSPLHF | TGTGCCAGCAGCTTAGTTCCCCAGGGAGACTCACCCCTCCACTTT
TRBJ2-2 | many | TRBV11-2 | TRBD1 | CASSLLPPSGQGAGELFF | TGTGCCAGCAGCTTACTCCCTCCCTCGGGACAGGGGGCGGGGGAGCTGTTTTTT
TRBJ2-3 | . | TRBV6-4 | . | CASSVQGGDTQYF | TGTGCCAGCAGTGTACAGGGGGGGGATACGCAGTATTTT
TRBJ2-1 | few | TRBV7-6 | TRBD1 | CASSLDRNEQFF | TGTGCCAGCAGCTTGGACAGGAATGAGCAGTTCTTC
TRBJ1-3 | few | TRBV9 | . | CASSVGGSELGNTIYF | TGTGCCAGCAGCGTAGGAGGGTCTGAACTCGGAAACACCATATATTTT
TRBJ1-5 | . | TRBV30 | . | CAWSNQQVNQPQHF | TGTGCCTGGAGCAATCAACAGGTTAATCAGCCCCAGCATTTT
TRBJ2-3 | many | TRBV5-5 | . | CASSPNRVRTDTQYF | TGTGCCAGCAGCCCTAACAGGGTGCGGACAGATACGCAGTATTTT
TRBJ1-2 | many | TRBV6-2/TRBV6-3 | TRBD1 | CASNRGTGNSGYGYTF | TGTGCCAGCAACCGCGGGACAGGGAATTCCGGCTATGGCTACACCTTC
TRBJ1-2 | many | TRBV2 | . | CASSPGDYYGYTF | TGTGCCAGCAGTCCAGGGGATTACTATGGCTACACCTTC
TRBJ2-7 | few | TRBV12-3/TRBV12-4 | . | CASKQDTYEQYF | TGTGCCAGCAAGCAGGATACCTACGAGCAGTACTTC
TRBJ2-1 | few | TRBV12-3/TRBV12-4 | TRBD2 | CASTPARGGGAGEQFF | TGTGCCAGCACCCCGGCCCGGGGCGGGGGGGCCGGTGAGCAGTTCTTC
TRBJ2-4 | few | TRBV25-1 | TRBD1 | CASSETLTGGGIQYF | TGTGCCAGCAGCGAAACCCTGACAGGGGGGGGGATTCAGTACTTC
TRBJ1-4 | many | TRBV7-6 | TRBD1 | CASSLGQGEGEKLFF | TGTGCCAGCAGCTTAGGACAGGGGGAAGGTGAAAAACTGTTTTTT
TRBJ2-7 | many | TRBV19 | TRBD1 | CASSIKRADRGIAYEQYF | TGTGCCAGTAGTATAAAACGCGCGGACAGGGGGATTGCCTACGAGCAGTACTTC
TRBJ1-2 | many | TRBV14 | . | CASSPKIRTGNYGYTF | TGTGCCAGCAGCCCCAAGATCCGAACAGGGAACTATGGCTACACCTTC
TRBJ1-5 | many | TRBV12-3/TRBV12-4 | . | CASSLALDSQPQHF | TGTGCCAGCAGTTTAGCGCTCGACTCTCAGCCCCAGCATTTT
TRBJ2-5 | many | TRBV2 | TRBD2 | CASRIAGLKETQYF | TGTGCCAGCAGGATAGCGGGGCTCAAAGAGACCCAGTACTTC
TRBJ1-1 | many | TRBV7-2 | . | CASSLGGARGRTEAFF | TGTGCCAGCAGCTTAGGAGGTGCCAGGGGAAGGACTGAAGCTTTCTTT
TRBJ1-2 | few | TRBV28 | TRBD1 | CASSRTGVFVGYTF | TGTGCCAGCAGTCGGACAGGGGTTTTTGTTGGCTACACCTTC
TRBJ2-3 | . | TRBV9 | TRBD2 | CASSRGGVQTDTQYF | TGTGCCAGCAGCCGGGGGGGGGTCCAAACAGATACGCAGTATTTT
TRBJ2-3 | few | TRBV6-5 | TRBD1 | CASGRAGGLDTQYF | TGTGCCAGCGGGCGGGCAGGGGGATTAGATACGCAGTATTTT
TRBJ1-1 | many | TRBV28 | . | CASSLSGDYNAFF | TGTGCCAGCAGTTTATCAGGGGATTATAACGCTTTCTTT
TRBJ2-3 | many | TRBV6-4 | TRBD2 | CASSASGGATDTQYF | TGTGCCAGCAGTGCTAGCGGGGGGGCCACAGATACGCAGTATTTT
TRBJ2-5 | many | TRBV2 | TRBD2 | CASSLGTSGETQYF | TGTGCCAGCAGTCTTGGGACTAGCGGAGAGACCCAGTACTTC
TRBJ2-7 | many | TRBV28 | . | CASGTLSSYEQYF | TGTGCCAGTGGGACACTCAGCTCCTACGAGCAGTACTTC
TRBJ1-1 | many | TRBV6-2/TRBV6-3 | . | CASSYGGYTEAFF | TGTGCCAGCAGTTACGGGGGGTACACTGAAGCTTTCTTT
TRBJ1-2 | many | TRBV6-5 | TRBD1 | CASSPPAGGYGYTF | TGTGCCAGCAGCCCCCCGGCAGGGGGCTATGGCTACACCTTC
TRBJ1-1 | many | TRBV5-1 | . | CASRQRVDTEAFF | TGCGCCAGCAGACAGAGGGTGGACACTGAAGCTTTCTTT
TRBJ1-1 | many | TRBV5-4 | . | CASSPGGPTLGGSVAFF | TGTGCCAGCAGCCCTGGGGGCCCAACATTAGGGGGTAGTGTAGCTTTCTTT
TRBJ1-6 | few | TRBV12-3/TRBV12-4 | TRBD1 | CASSWGQGHSPLHF | TGTGCCAGCAGCTGGGGACAGGGGCATTCACCCCTCCACTTT
TRBJ1-5 | many | TRBV6-5 | . | CASSITGIGNQPQHF | TGTGCCAGCAGCATTACAGGGATTGGCAATCAGCCCCAGCATTTT
TRBJ2-1 | many | TRBV6-4 | TRBD2 | CASSRSIAGGEQFF | TGTGCCAGCAGTCGGTCTATAGCGGGGGGTGAGCAGTTCTTC
TRBJ2-6 | many | TRBV6-2/TRBV6-3 | . | CASSRRGAGANVLTF | TGTGCCAGCAGCCGCAGGGGGGCTGGGGCCAACGTCCTGACTTTC
TRBJ2-3 | many | TRBV6-5 | TRBD1 | CASSYRGQGQYTQYF | TGTGCCAGCAGTTACCGCGGACAGGGACAATATACGCAGTATTTT
TRBJ2-7 | few | TRBV7-2 | TRBD1 | CASSLEGAYYEQYF | TGTGCCAGCAGCTTAGAGGGGGCTTATTACGAGCAGTACTTC
TRBJ2-3 | . | TRBV29-1 | TRBD2 | CSVGIGGESTDTQYF | TGCAGCGTTGGTATCGGGGGGGAGAGCACAGATACGCAGTATTTT
TRBJ2-7 | few | TRBV9 | . | CASSSRGAARSYEQYF | TGTGCCAGCAGCTCCCGAGGGGCCGCACGCTCCTACGAGCAGTACTTC